This T cell receptor beta chain was sequenced during a study of metastatic and nonmetastatic thyroid tumors. Background on the study: Repertoires from malignant and benign thyroid patients were compared across blood and tumor or nodule tissue. Study results and limitations: For both blood and tumor, malignant thyroid tumors reportedly showed significantly higher TCR beta diversity than benign nodules did.

The CDR3 spans 15 residues. The germline CDR1 and CDR2 sequences are SNHLY and FYNNEI. The junction had 9 bases not matched to a gene; V was cut back by 3 bases and J by 8 bases. Each patient came to thyroid surgery without any prior treatment (of any kind). Per the original methods: The study took CDR3 differences across clinicopathological groups and made a distant-metastasis classifier for papillary thyroid cancer from them. Using MiXCR, TCRdb re-called clones from the PCR reads. V and J calls and clone size were set by TCRdb, not the authors. The sample has 65,000 to 70,000 clones; approximately 15% are singletons. This clone showed up many times. Its antigen is unknown.

The receptor was isolated from a male donor with papillary thyroid cancer or a benign thyroid nodule (not recorded which). Some clones in this sample may be carry-over from other donors' samples. The material sequenced was blood. The genes are TRBV2 and TRBJ2-1; 8 nucleotides align to TRBD2. DNA of the CDR3: TGTGCCAGCAGTGATCGATTAGCGGGAATGCATGAGCAGTTCTTC. It translates to CASSDRLAGMHEQFF.